This passage covers 8 T cell receptor beta chains from one sample sequenced in a study of beta chain features in type 1 diabetes. Every bit of the isolated RNA underwent reverse transcription, so sequencing read expressed TCRB transcripts. The assay was immunoSEQ multiplex PCR, and TCRdb's table has in-frame clones only and misses some. The sample yields about 290,000 clones, roughly 8% seen once. The specimen sequenced was central memory CD4+ T cells from blood. The receptors were sampled from a woman in her late teens or twenties in good health.

This clone occurred many times. This chain connects TRBV4-2 to TRBJ1-1; no clear D gene. The CDR3 sequence is 14 residues long. Germline lookup yields CDR1 LGHNA and CDR2 YNFKEQ. Trimming left V 6 bases short and J 0 bases short, with 11 bases between. CDR3 sequence (DNA): TGTGCCAGCAGGTCCGACCCCATGAACACTGAAGCTTTCTTT. This encodes CASRSDPMNTEAFF.

The chain employs TRBV25-1 and TRBJ2-7; 9 bases are shared with TRBD2. V was clipped by 6 bases and J by 3 bases; unmatched bases: 6. Germline V gives CDR1 MGHDK, CDR2 SYGVNS. The CDR3 is 14 amino acids. CDR3 DNA: TGTGCCAGCAGCTTAGCGGGAGTGGACTACGAGCAGTACTTC. As protein: CASSLAGVDYEQYF.

The gene calls are TRBV19 and TRBJ1-1, with unresolved D. V was shortened by 4 bases and J by 0 bases, with 9 bases between the two germline ends. CDR1 and CDR2 (germline): LNHDA, SQIVND (reference sequence). The CDR3 consists of 14 residues. The CDR3 nucleotides read TGTGCCAGTAGTAGGCGGGAGATGAACACTGAAGCTTTCTTT. Translation: CASSRREMNTEAFF.

The chain carries TRBV11-2 and TRBJ2-6; no reliable D call. Trimming took 5 bases from V and 1 from J, leaving 9 bases between them. This CDR3 contains 15 residues. CDR1 and CDR2 (germline): SGHAT, FQNNGV. CDR3 in amino acids: CASSPLGSGANVLTF. The CDR3 DNA sequence: TGTGCCAGCAGCCCCCTCGGGTCTGGGGCCAACGTCCTGACTTTC.

The table lists this clone with a few counts. The gene calls are TRBV4-1 and TRBJ1-5; D uncertain. With 4 bases removed from V and 6 bases from J, the gap between germline ends came to 10 bases. Germline-derived CDR1 and CDR2 are MGHRA and YSYEKL. CDR3 length: 13 amino acids. Written as DNA, the CDR3 is TGCGCCAGCAGCCTCGTGTATACTCAGCCCCAGCATTTT. Translated, it gives CASSLVYTQPQHF.

The sample holds a few counts of this clone. The V call is TRBV5-4, the J call TRBJ2-1, with TRBD2 matching 13 bases. The junction had 5 bases not matched to a gene; V was cut back by 4 bases and J by 7 bases. CDR1 is SGHNT and CDR2 is YYREEE in the germline V gene (reference sequence). CDR3 length equals 15 residues. The CDR3 region has the DNA TGTGCCAGCAGCAAACTAGCGGGGGGGCTAAATGAGCAGTTCTTC. It is translated as CASSKLAGGLNEQFF. The whole variable domain, remainder taken from reference TRBV5-4 and TRBJ2-1, is ETGVTQSPTHLIKTRGQQVTLRCSSQSGHNTVSWYQQALGQGPQFIFQYYREEENGRGNFPPRFSGLQFPNYSSELNVNALELDDSALYLCASSKLAGGLNEQFFGPGTRLTVL.

The V gene is TRBV28, the J gene TRBJ2-6, with D perhaps matching TRBD2 (6 bases). V lost 8 bases to trimming and J lost 2 bases, with 13 bases between them. Germline loops: CDR1 MDHEN, CDR2 SYDVKM. The CDR3 is 15 amino acids. The CDR3 region has the DNA TGTGCCAGCCACTCTTCGGGGGCTGGGGCCAACGTCCTGACTTTC. This translates into CASHSSGAGANVLTF.

A note on this clone: This sequence may be a read error, since a much larger clone differs from it by one base. The V gene is TRBV4-2, the J gene TRBJ2-3, with D tentatively TRBD2 (5 bases). Deletions cut 1 base from V and 4 bases from J, with 9 bases between. The CDR3 has 14 residues. CDR1 is LGHNA, CDR2 YNFKEQ, per germline. In DNA form, the CDR3 reads TGTGCCAGCAGCCAAGGACTCGGGGCAGATACGCAGTATTTT. This translates into CASSQGLGADTQYF.